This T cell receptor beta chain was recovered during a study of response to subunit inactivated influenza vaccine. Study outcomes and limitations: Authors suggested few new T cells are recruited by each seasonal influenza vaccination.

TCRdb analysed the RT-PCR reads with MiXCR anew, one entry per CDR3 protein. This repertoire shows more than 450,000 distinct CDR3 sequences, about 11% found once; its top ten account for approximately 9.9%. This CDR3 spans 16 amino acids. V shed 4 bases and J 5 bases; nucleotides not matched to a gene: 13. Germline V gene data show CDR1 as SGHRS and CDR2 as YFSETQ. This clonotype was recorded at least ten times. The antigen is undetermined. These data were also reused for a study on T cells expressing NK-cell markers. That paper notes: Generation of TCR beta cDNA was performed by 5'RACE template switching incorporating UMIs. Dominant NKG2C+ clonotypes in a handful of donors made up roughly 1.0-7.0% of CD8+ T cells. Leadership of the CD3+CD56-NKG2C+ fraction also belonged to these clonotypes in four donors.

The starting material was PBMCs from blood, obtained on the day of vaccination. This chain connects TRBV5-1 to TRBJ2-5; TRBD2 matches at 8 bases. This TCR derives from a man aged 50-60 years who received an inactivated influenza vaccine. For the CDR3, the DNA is TGCGCCAGCAGCGTGGGGGGAGCGGGAGTCGAGGAGACCCAGTACTTC. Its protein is CASSVGGAGVEETQYF.